A selection of T cell receptor beta chains follows, all from one sample in a study of sequential checkpoint blockade in melanoma. The table came from immunoSEQ multiplex PCR; TCRdb's copy has only in-frame clones and leaves some out. Here the sample spans approximately 31,000 clones, 75% to 90% being singletons. The source material was CD8+ T cells sorted from blood (inferred from file names), sampled from a patient given nivolumab and ipilimumab in sequence. These receptors all come from a human donor with melanoma. The CDR3 runs from the conserved cysteine through the conserved F or W. D genes are given only for firm matches. The listing skips clone size in some rows; elsewhere it reads once, few, many or a size class.

size: few; J: TRBJ2-7; V: TRBV7-2; D: TRBD1; CDR3: CASSAAGTGLHEQYF; DNA: TGTGCCAGCAGCGCTGCCGGGACAGGGCTTCACGAGCAGTACTTC
size: NA; J: TRBJ1-2; V: TRBV27; D: TRBD1; CDR3: CASSLSRPGQGNGYTF; DNA: TGTGCCAGCAGTTTATCCAGACCGGGACAGGGGAATGGCTACACCTTC
size: NA; J: TRBJ1-1; V: TRBV28; D: NA; CDR3: CASSLDSGAEAFF; DNA: TGTGCCAGCAGTTTGGATTCAGGGGCTGAAGCTTTCTTT
size: NA; J: TRBJ2-7; V: TRBV28; D: TRBD2; CDR3: CASSLLSGVSKEQYF; DNA: TGTGCCAGCAGTCTTTTGAGCGGGGTCTCCAAGGAGCAGTACTTC
size: NA; J: TRBJ1-1; V: TRBV2; D: NA; CDR3: CASRDRGETEAFF; DNA: TGTGCCAGCAGAGACAGAGGCGAGACTGAAGCTTTCTTT
size: few; J: TRBJ2-5; V: TRBV11-3; D: TRBD2; CDR3: CASSLIGGGETQYF; DNA: TGTGCCAGCAGCTTAATAGGCGGGGGAGAGACCCAGTACTTC
size: NA; J: TRBJ2-7; V: TRBV6-5; D: NA; CDR3: CASSYSELRVYEQYF; DNA: TGTGCCAGCAGTTACTCCGAGCTCCGGGTTTACGAGCAGTACTTC
size: NA; J: TRBJ2-5; V: TRBV6-5; D: TRBD1; CDR3: CASSPTGGIETQYF; DNA: TGTGCCAGCAGTCCAACAGGGGGCATTGAGACCCAGTACTTC
size: NA; J: TRBJ1-2; V: TRBV27; D: NA; CDR3: CASSPAVYAGYTF; DNA: TGTGCCAGCAGTCCCGCGGTGTATGCTGGCTACACCTTC
size: NA; J: TRBJ2-3; V: TRBV5-5; D: TRBD2; CDR3: CASSLRLAGGLLTDTQYF; DNA: TGTGCCAGCAGCTTGCGGCTAGCGGGAGGATTGTTAACAGATACGCAGTATTTT
size: NA; J: TRBJ1-1; V: TRBV10-3; D: NA; CDR3: CAISEEGERMTEAFF; DNA: TGTGCCATCAGTGAAGAGGGCGAAAGGATGACTGAAGCTTTCTTT
size: medium-sized; J: TRBJ2-5; V: TRBV10-3; D: NA; CDR3: CAIAGTAAVETQYF; DNA: TGTGCCATCGCCGGGACTGCCGCAGTGGAGACCCAGTACTTC
size: NA; J: TRBJ2-7; V: TRBV27; D: TRBD2; CDR3: CASSLLFGGGKPYEQYF; DNA: TGTGCCAGCAGTCTCCTTTTTGGCGGGGGAAAACCCTACGAGCAGTACTTC
size: NA; J: TRBJ2-3; V: TRBV7-8; D: TRBD2; CDR3: CATPGVAGGLGTQYF; DNA: TGTGCCACCCCAGGGGTAGCGGGAGGGCTGGGTACGCAGTATTTT
size: NA; J: TRBJ2-6; V: TRBV10-2; D: TRBD1; CDR3: CASRPRTGESGANVLTF; DNA: TGCGCCAGCAGACCACGGACAGGGGAAAGTGGGGCCAACGTCCTGACTTTC
size: NA; J: TRBJ2-2; V: TRBV11-3; D: TRBD1; CDR3: CASSGQGKAGELFF; DNA: TGTGCCAGCAGCGGACAGGGTAAGGCCGGGGAGCTGTTTTTT
size: NA; J: TRBJ1-1; V: TRBV6-1; D: NA; CDR3: CASINLAGRTEAFF; DNA: TGTGCCAGCATAAATTTGGCAGGGCGGACTGAAGCTTTCTTT
size: NA; J: TRBJ2-5; V: TRBV9; D: TRBD2; CDR3: CASSVAGGARETQYF; DNA: TGTGCCAGCAGCGTAGCGGGGGGTGCAAGGGAGACCCAGTACTTC
size: NA; J: TRBJ2-7; V: TRBV9; D: NA; CDR3: CASSVGDTTYEQYF; DNA: TGTGCCAGCAGCGTAGGGGACACAACCTACGAGCAGTACTTC
size: NA; J: TRBJ1-2; V: TRBV28; D: NA; CDR3: CASSLNSYGYTF; DNA: TGTGCCAGCAGTTTAAACAGCTATGGCTACACCTTC
size: NA; J: TRBJ2-7; V: TRBV28; D: TRBD1; CDR3: CASSGTGTNGSYEQYF; DNA: TGTGCCAGCAGTGGGACAGGGACAAATGGGTCGTACGAGCAGTACTTC
size: NA; J: TRBJ1-1; V: TRBV5-4; D: NA; CDR3: CASSWRGVEAFF; DNA: TGTGCCAGCAGCTGGAGGGGAGTGGAGGCTTTCTTT
size: NA; J: TRBJ1-1; V: TRBV7-2; D: NA; CDR3: CASSLRGGGQAFF; DNA: TGTGCCAGCAGCCTAAGGGGGGGAGGACAAGCTTTCTTT
size: NA; J: TRBJ1-3; V: TRBV7-9; D: NA; CDR3: CASSPLINTIYF; DNA: TGTGCCAGCAGCCCGCTAATAAACACCATATATTTT
size: NA; J: TRBJ2-3; V: TRBV9; D: TRBD2; CDR3: CASSHPSAGGPSASTDTQYF; DNA: TGTGCCAGCAGCCACCCGTCGGCGGGGGGACCGAGCGCTAGCACAGATACGCAGTATTTT
size: once; J: TRBJ1-2; V: TRBV10-3; D: TRBD1; CDR3: CAISLGQGSYGYTF; DNA: TGTGCCATCAGTTTAGGACAGGGGTCCTATGGCTACACCTTC
size: NA; J: TRBJ2-3; V: TRBV6-5; D: TRBD2; CDR3: CASSYRAREIADTQYF; DNA: TGTGCCAGCAGTTACAGGGCGCGGGAGATCGCAGATACGCAGTATTTT
size: NA; J: TRBJ1-5; V: TRBV4-1; D: NA; CDR3: CASSQGRNQPQHF; DNA: TGCGCCAGCAGCCAAGGGCGGAATCAGCCCCAGCATTTT
size: NA; J: TRBJ1-6; V: TRBV28; D: NA; CDR3: CASSLSSYNSPLHF; DNA: TGTGCCAGCAGTCTCAGCTCCTATAATTCACCCCTCCACTTT
size: NA; J: TRBJ2-7; V: TRBV6-6; D: NA; CDR3: CASSYYDSSYEQYF; DNA: TGTGCCAGCAGTTACTACGACAGCTCCTACGAGCAGTACTTC
size: few; J: TRBJ2-5; V: TRBV19; D: NA; CDR3: CASPAIRRGETQYF; DNA: TGTGCCAGCCCAGCTATTAGGCGAGGCGAGACCCAGTACTTC
size: NA; J: TRBJ2-5; V: TRBV9; D: TRBD1; CDR3: CASSVDGGQEQYF; DNA: TGTGCCAGCAGCGTAGACGGCGGACAGGAGCAGTACTTC
size: NA; J: TRBJ2-1; V: TRBV6-6; D: NA; CDR3: CASSYDRWNEQFF; DNA: TGTGCCAGCAGTTACGACAGGTGGAATGAGCAGTTCTTC
size: NA; J: TRBJ1-1; V: TRBV5-6; D: NA; CDR3: CASSHPRREGTEAFF; DNA: TGTGCCAGCAGCCATCCGAGGAGGGAAGGAACTGAAGCTTTCTTT
size: NA; J: TRBJ1-2; V: TRBV5-4; D: NA; CDR3: CASSSPDSLGGYTF; DNA: TGTGCCAGCAGCTCTCCCGACAGCCTGGGGGGCTACACCTTC
size: NA; J: TRBJ2-3; V: TRBV19; D: TRBD2; CDR3: CASSILAGVIDTQYF; DNA: TGTGCCAGTAGTATATTAGCGGGAGTAATCGATACGCAGTATTTT
size: NA; J: TRBJ2-5; V: TRBV7-2; D: NA; CDR3: CASSFLDSQETQYF; DNA: TGTGCCAGCAGCTTCCTGGACAGTCAAGAGACCCAGTACTTC
size: once; J: TRBJ1-1; V: TRBV5-1; D: NA; CDR3: CASSLIDTEAFF; DNA: TGCGCCAGCAGCTTAATCGACACTGAAGCTTTCTTT
size: NA; J: TRBJ1-4; V: TRBV27; D: TRBD1; CDR3: CASSLGLTGGGETNEKLFF; DNA: TGTGCCAGCAGTTTGGGCCTGACAGGGGGCGGTGAGACTAATGAAAAACTGTTTTTT
size: NA; J: TRBJ2-2; V: TRBV6-1; D: NA; CDR3: CASNGGSGELFF; DNA: TGTGCCAGCAATGGGGGGTCCGGGGAGCTGTTTTTT
size: NA; J: TRBJ2-3; V: TRBV10-1; D: TRBD1; CDR3: CASSEQGDNTDTQYF; DNA: TGCGCCAGCAGTGAACAGGGGGATAACACAGATACGCAGTATTTT
size: NA; J: TRBJ1-1; V: TRBV11-1; D: NA; CDR3: CASRIGVRGDTEAFF; DNA: TGTGCCAGCCGTATCGGGGTCCGCGGGGACACTGAAGCTTTCTTT
size: NA; J: TRBJ1-1; V: TRBV27; D: NA; CDR3: CASSPQTQSIQGTEAFF; DNA: TGTGCCAGCAGTCCTCAAACCCAGTCGATTCAGGGGACTGAAGCTTTCTTT
size: NA; J: TRBJ2-7; V: TRBV7-8; D: TRBD2; CDR3: CASSLLRGAYEQYF; DNA: TGTGCCAGCAGCTTACTGCGGGGGGCCTACGAGCAGTACTTC
size: NA; J: TRBJ2-3; V: TRBV7-6; D: TRBD1; CDR3: CASSTNRGTDTQYF; DNA: TGTGCCAGCAGCACCAACAGGGGGACAGATACGCAGTATTTT
size: NA; J: TRBJ1-2; V: TRBV19; D: NA; CDR3: CASSIGGNYGYTF; DNA: TGTGCCAGTAGTATCGGGGGAAACTATGGCTACACCTTC
size: NA; J: TRBJ2-3; V: TRBV11-2; D: TRBD2; CDR3: CASRRRSVSGGASDTQYF; DNA: TGTGCCAGCAGGCGCCGATCCGTGTCCGGGGGGGCCTCAGATACGCAGTATTTT
size: NA; J: TRBJ2-7; V: TRBV28; D: TRBD1; CDR3: CASSWTGQSYEQYF; DNA: TGTGCCAGCAGCTGGACAGGGCAGTCCTACGAGCAGTACTTC
size: once; J: TRBJ2-7; V: TRBV27; D: NA; CDR3: CASSFIGRGYEQYF; DNA: TGTGCCAGCAGTTTCATCGGGAGAGGCTACGAGCAGTACTTC
size: NA; J: TRBJ2-2; V: TRBV27; D: NA; CDR3: CASRERVGELFF; DNA: TGTGCCAGCCGGGAAAGGGTCGGGGAGCTGTTTTTT
size: NA; J: TRBJ2-2; V: TRBV7-6; D: NA; CDR3: CASSLVLKGLKTGELFF; DNA: TGTGCCAGCAGCTTAGTTCTCAAGGGGCTAAAAACCGGGGAGCTGTTTTTT
size: NA; J: TRBJ1-2; V: TRBV5-6; D: NA; CDR3: CASSLPGIEIDYGYTF; DNA: TGTGCCAGCAGCCTCCCGGGGATCGAAATAGACTATGGCTACACCTTC
size: once; J: TRBJ2-3; V: TRBV9; D: TRBD1; CDR3: CASSVETGHNTDTQYF; DNA: TGTGCCAGCAGCGTAGAGACAGGGCATAATACAGATACGCAGTATTTT
size: few; J: TRBJ1-1; V: TRBV30; D: NA; CDR3: CAWSVGRGTEAFF; DNA: TGTGCCTGGAGTGTAGGCAGGGGCACTGAAGCTTTCTTT
size: NA; J: TRBJ2-5; V: TRBV5-1; D: TRBD1; CDR3: CASSFTGDRTQYF; DNA: TGCGCCAGCAGCTTTACAGGGGACCGGACCCAGTACTTC
size: few; J: TRBJ2-7; V: TRBV11-3; D: NA; CDR3: CASSLMPGVSYEQYF; DNA: TGTGCCAGCAGCTTGATGCCAGGGGTTAGTTACGAGCAGTACTTC
size: NA; J: TRBJ2-2; V: TRBV9; D: TRBD2; CDR3: CASSATLAGLYTGELFF; DNA: TGTGCCAGCAGCGCCACCCTAGCGGGACTATACACCGGGGAGCTGTTTTTT
size: NA; J: TRBJ1-1; V: TRBV30; D: NA; CDR3: CAWSVGVNTEAFF; DNA: TGTGCCTGGAGTGTAGGAGTGAACACTGAAGCTTTCTTT
size: once; J: TRBJ2-7; V: TRBV2; D: TRBD1; CDR3: CASSEAPGQGISYEQYF; DNA: TGTGCCAGCAGTGAGGCTCCGGGACAGGGTATTTCGTACGAGCAGTACTTC